These T cell receptor beta chains were read from a single sample in a study of shared clonotypes between healthy human individuals. Data came from immunoSEQ multiplex PCR; TCRdb stores just in-frame clones and leaves some out. Of about 2 million clones in the sample, over 85% were seen once. Material: naive CD8+ T cells sorted from blood. The receptors come from a man younger than 35 in good health. CDR3s leave out the opening cysteine and the closing phenylalanine or tryptophan. The order of the fields is J gene, V gene, CDR3 protein.

TRBJ1-2 | TRBV14 | ASSQAGHGYT
TRBJ1-2 | TRBV6-5 | ASSYSRGRGYT
TRBJ2-7 | TRBV4-3 | ASSQGPPTSGLNYEQY
TRBJ2-7 | TRBV4-3 | ASSQGDSPSYEQY
TRBJ2-7 | TRBV4-1 | ASSQAPDRSYEQY
TRBJ1-5 | TRBV10-1 | ASSGTSTDPNQPQH
TRBJ2-1 | TRBV11-1 | ASSLVGHLYNEQF
TRBJ2-5 | TRBV6-5 | ASSPSLYQETQY
TRBJ1-4 | TRBV7-9 | ASSWLGEKLF
TRBJ2-1 | TRBV5-6 | ASSSDSLYPQF
TRBJ2-7 | TRBV4-1 | ASSQVSTHEQY
TRBJ2-3 | TRBV7-2 | ASSLMGADTQY
TRBJ1-2 | TRBV29-1 | SVDDVHSYGYT
TRBJ2-3 | TRBV7-9 | ASSLGTVSTDTQY
TRBJ1-5 | TRBV19 | ASTNFGGEPQH
TRBJ1-6 | TRBV7-9 | ASSPGGQEGGDSPLH
TRBJ2-1 | TRBV11-2 | ASSDPSGGYNEQF
TRBJ2-1 | TRBV30 | AWSRDRAGNEQF
TRBJ1-2 | TRBV27 | ASTADRGSANYGYT
TRBJ2-5 | TRBV7-9 | ASSLARTGRETQY
TRBJ2-7 | TRBV4-1 | ASSGRQGYEQY
TRBJ2-7 | TRBV5-6 | ASSSIGQGRYEQY
TRBJ1-2 | TRBV9 | ASRYSGGLIGYT
TRBJ2-1 | TRBV2 | ASSGRNVSNEQF
TRBJ2-2 | TRBV5-6 | ASSLWGAGELF
TRBJ1-1 | TRBV7-9 | ASSTGQGATEAF
TRBJ2-7 | TRBV27 | ASSLSAKYEQY
TRBJ1-5 | TRBV27 | ASKGGDQPQH
TRBJ2-1 | TRBV4-1 | ASSLTTPSSYNEQF